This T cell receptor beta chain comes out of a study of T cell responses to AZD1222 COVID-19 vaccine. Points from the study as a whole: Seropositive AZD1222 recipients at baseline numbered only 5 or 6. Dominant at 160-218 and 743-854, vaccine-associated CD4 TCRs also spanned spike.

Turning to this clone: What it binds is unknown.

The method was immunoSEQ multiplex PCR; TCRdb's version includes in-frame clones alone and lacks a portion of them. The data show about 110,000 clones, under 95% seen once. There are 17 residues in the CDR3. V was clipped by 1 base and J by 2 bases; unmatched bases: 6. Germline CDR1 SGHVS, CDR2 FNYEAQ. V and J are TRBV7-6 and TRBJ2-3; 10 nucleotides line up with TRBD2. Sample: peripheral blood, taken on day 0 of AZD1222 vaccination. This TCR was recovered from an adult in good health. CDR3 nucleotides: TGTGCCAGCAGCTTAGGGAGCGGGGGGGCCCCCACAGATACGCAGTATTTT. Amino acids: CASSLGSGGAPTDTQYF.